The sequence of this T cell receptor (beta chain) was determined in a study of early T cells in non-severe SARS-CoV-2 infection. From the 5' RACE reads, TCRdb called clonotypes with MiXCR, one entry per CDR3 protein. The sample yields fewer than 100,000 distinct CDR3 sequences, approximately 12% seen once. CDR1 is SGHRS and CDR2 is YFSETQ in the germline V gene. This CDR3 comprises 13 residues. This clonotype was observed many times. The junction departs from germline at one end; a sequencing error may be responsible. The sequence was collected from an adult who was a healthcare worker with PCR-confirmed SARS-CoV-2 infection or an uninfected control (not recorded which). The chain recombines TRBV5-1 with TRBJ2-3, with unresolved D. The sequencing sample was made of whole blood. The CDR3 DNA follows: TGCGCCAGCACCTTGAGCGTGACAGATACGCAGTATTTT. Its translation is CASTLSVTDTQYF.